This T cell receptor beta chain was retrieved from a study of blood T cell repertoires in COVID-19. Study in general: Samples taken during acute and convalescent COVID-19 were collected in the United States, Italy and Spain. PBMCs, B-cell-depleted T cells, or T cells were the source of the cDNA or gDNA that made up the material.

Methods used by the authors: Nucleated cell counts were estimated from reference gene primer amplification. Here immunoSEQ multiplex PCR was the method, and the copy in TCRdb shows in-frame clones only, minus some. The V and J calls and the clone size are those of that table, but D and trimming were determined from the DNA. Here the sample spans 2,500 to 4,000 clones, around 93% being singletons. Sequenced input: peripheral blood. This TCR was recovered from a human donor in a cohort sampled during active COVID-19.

For the CDR3, the DNA is TGTGCCAGCAGCTGGGGGACAGGGGTTGCTGGCTACACCTTC. This encodes CASSWGTGVAGYTF. The genes are TRBV5-5 and TRBJ1-2; 10 bases match TRBD1. V was pared by 3 bases and J by 7 bases, with 6 bases of the junction left unmatched. CDR1 is SGHKS and CDR2 is YYEKEE in the germline V gene (reference sequence). CDR3 length: 14 amino acids.